This record covers a single T cell receptor (beta chain). This table comes from immunoSEQ multiplex PCR, and its TCRdb copy is limited to in-frame clones, with some not included. The table shows about 150,000 clones, with roughly 92% occurring only once. The entry originates in a study of control samples from healthy donors and cancer patients. The CDR3 consists of 15 residues. Germline CDR1 reads SGHRS; CDR2 reads YFSETQ. The V end was cut by 0 bases, the J end by 1 base, with 10 bases between. Sequencing was done on a sample of blood. The clonotype was recovered from a man aged 45-65 years in good health. The V gene is TRBV5-1, the J gene TRBJ2-5; a possible D gene is TRBD2 (5 bases). DNA for the CDR3: TGCGCCAGCAGCTTGGTTAGCGCTTCCCAAGAGACCCAGTACTTC. This sequence encodes CASSLVSASQETQYF. Together with reference TRBV5-1 and TRBJ2-5, the CDR3 gives the full variable domain: KAGVTQTPRYLIKTRGQQVTLSCSPISGHRSVSWYQQTPGQGLQFLFEYFSETQRNKGNFPGRFSGRQFSNSRSEMNVSTLELGDSALYLCASSLVSASQETQYFGPGTRLLVL.